This T cell receptor beta chain was identified during a study of cytotoxic CD8 clonotypes in ibrutinib-treated CLL. Background on the study: Following treatment for a median about 12 months, range 6 to 36, response samples were then taken. Mean values per sample were roughly 250,000 productive templates and more than 90,000 productive rearrangements. Study conclusions and caveats: Increased clonality at ibrutinib response gave way to a return toward baseline at progression. Starting clonality was above that of age-matched healthy donors and tracked circulating CD8+ T-cell counts.

Clones were read by immunoSEQ multiplex PCR, and TCRdb kept only the in-frame ones, dropping some. The repertoire consists of just over 65,000 clones, with roughly two thirds occurring once and the leading ten covering more than 4.5%. A word on this clone: Its antigen is currently unknown.

The CDR3 extends over 17 amino acids. V lost 4 bases, J lost 0 bases, and 18 bases lay in between. CDR1 and CDR2 from the germline V gene are LNHDA and SQIVND (reference sequence). This specimen was PBMCs, taken after 12 months of ibrutinib treatment. This chain joins TRBV19 and TRBJ2-5; D possibly corresponds to TRBD2 (6 bases). This sequence originates from a human donor with chronic lymphocytic leukemia. This chain's CDR3 is CASSTPTSPEYQETQYF. The DNA of the CDR3 is TGTGCCAGTAGTACCCCCACTAGCCCAGAGTACCAAGAGACCCAGTACTTC.